Listed below are T cell receptor beta chains from one sample, sequenced in a study of T cell repertoires in cytomegalovirus infection. Using its own MiXCR run on the reads, TCRdb lists one record per CDR3 protein. The profile shows about 740,000 distinct CDR3 sequences, about 40% of them singletons. Sequenced sample: PBMCs. The receptors shown here come from a human donor in good health (CMV status not recorded). Some clones in this sample may be carry-over from other donors' samples. CDR3s include the opening cysteine and the closing phenylalanine or tryptophan. The order of the fields is CDR3 length, clone size, D gene, J gene, V gene, CDR3 protein, CDR3 DNA. A D gene is named only where the DNA matches it firmly. Clone size is given for some rows only: seen once, a few or many times, or a class if the clone is expanded.

14	.	.	TRBJ2-7	TRBV2	CASGGRVATYEQYF	TGTGCCAGCGGCGGCCGGGTTGCCACCTACGAGCAGTACTTC
14	few	TRBD1	TRBJ1-6	TRBV19	CASRRQGKRSPLHF	TGTGCCAGTAGAAGACAGGGTAAGAGGTCACCCCTCCACTTT
15	.	.	TRBJ2-1	TRBV5-1	CASSQGMNLYNEQFF	TGCGCCAGCAGCCAGGGAATGAACCTATACAATGAGCAGTTCTTC
14	.	TRBD1	TRBJ1-2	TRBV11-2	CASFLGEGANGYTF	TGTGCCAGCTTCCTTGGCGAGGGGGCTAATGGCTACACCTTC
14	.	TRBD1	TRBJ2-7	TRBV28	CATLTDRSPYEQYF	TGTGCCACCCTCACGGACAGGTCCCCCTACGAGCAGTACTTC
15	few	.	TRBJ1-1	TRBV6-6	CASSYSGTSAPEAFF	TGTGCCAGCAGTTACTCTGGGACCTCTGCCCCTGAAGCTTTCTTT
12	.	.	TRBJ1-6	TRBV30	CAWGTLNSPLHF	TGTGCCTGGGGGACACTGAATTCACCCCTCCACTTT
18	many	TRBD1	TRBJ1-4	TRBV7-2	CASSTRLGTGAPNEKLFF	TGTGCCAGCAGCACCCGACTAGGGACAGGGGCACCTAATGAAAAACTGTTTTTT
13	.	.	TRBJ1-5	TRBV5-6	CASSTGILQPQHF	TGTGCCAGCAGCACAGGGATTTTACAGCCCCAGCATTTT
14	few	.	TRBJ1-4	TRBV4-1	CASSFGAGYEKLFF	TGCGCCAGCAGCTTCGGGGCAGGTTATGAAAAACTGTTTTTT
14	.	.	TRBJ1-4	TRBV6-2/TRBV6-3	CASMDTPTNEKLFF	TGTGCCAGTATGGACACCCCAACTAATGAAAAACTGTTTTTT
18	many	TRBD2	TRBJ2-1	TRBV11-1	CASSPSGLAVPWHNEQFF	TGTGCCAGCAGCCCCTCGGGACTAGCGGTCCCCTGGCACAATGAGCAGTTCTTC
14	many	TRBD1	TRBJ1-3	TRBV7-2	CASSDRGSGNTIYF	TGTGCCAGCAGCGACAGGGGTTCTGGAAACACCATATATTTT
14	.	.	TRBJ1-4	TRBV4-1	CASSQEGLNEKLFF	TGCGCCAGCAGCCAAGAGGGTCTGAATGAAAAACTGTTTTTT
15	.	TRBD2	TRBJ2-7	TRBV7-6	CASSLKAGGTYEQYF	TGTGCCAGCAGCTTGAAAGCGGGAGGAACCTACGAGCAGTACTTC
11	once	.	TRBJ1-2	TRBV5-1	CASSLDREYTF	TGCGCCAGCAGCTTGGACAGGGAGTACACCTTC
12	few	TRBD2	TRBJ2-3	TRBV29-1	CSERTSLGTQYF	TGCAGCGAAAGGACTAGCTTGGGTACGCAGTATTTT
14	.	TRBD2	TRBJ2-3	TRBV28	CPGLAGGQADTQYF	TGCCCCGGGCTAGCGGGGGGGCAGGCAGATACGCAGTATTTT
14	.	.	TRBJ2-1	TRBV28	CASRSRGSYNEQFF	TGTGCCAGCAGATCACGGGGCTCCTACAATGAGCAGTTCTTC
17	few	TRBD2	TRBJ2-7	TRBV6-6	CASSYRGRDSGTYEQYF	TGTGCCAGCAGTTACCGCGGGAGGGACAGCGGGACCTACGAGCAGTACTTC
15	.	TRBD1	TRBJ1-4	TRBV2	CASSETPTGLGKLFF	TGTGCCAGCAGTGAAACCCCGACAGGGCTTGGCAAACTGTTTTTT
14	many	TRBD2	TRBJ2-5	TRBV7-8	CASSQRDFVETQYF	TGTGCCAGCAGCCAGCGGGACTTTGTGGAGACCCAGTACTTC
12	.	.	TRBJ2-1	TRBV29-1	CSVVSRNNEQFF	TGCAGCGTTGTCAGCCGAAACAATGAGCAGTTCTTC
14	many	TRBD1	TRBJ2-7	TRBV6-2/TRBV6-3	CASSRGGTGYEQYF	TGTGCCAGCAGCAGAGGGGGGACAGGCTACGAGCAGTACTTC
16	.	.	TRBJ2-3	TRBV6-5	CASRRTGTVNTDTQYF	TGTGCCAGCAGACGTACCGGGACTGTCAACACAGATACGCAGTATTTT
14	few	.	TRBJ1-1	TRBV19	CASTWGGDDTEAFF	TGTGCCAGTACGTGGGGGGGGGACGACACTGAAGCTTTCTTT
13	few	TRBD2	TRBJ2-3	TRBV6-6	CASSYGTINTQYF	TGTGCCAGCAGTTACGGGACTATCAATACGCAGTATTTT
17	.	.	TRBJ2-3	TRBV28	CASSPGWASHGGDTQYF	TGTGCCAGCAGCCCTGGATGGGCTAGCCACGGGGGAGATACGCAGTATTTT
13	few	TRBD1	TRBJ2-2	TRBV2	CASQGARTGELFF	TGTGCCAGTCAGGGGGCCCGGACCGGGGAGCTGTTTTTT
13	few	.	TRBJ1-6	TRBV6-1	CASSRQGESPLHF	TGTGCCAGCAGTCGGCAGGGCGAATCACCCCTCCACTTT
15	few	.	TRBJ2-1	TRBV20-1	CSARDLAGRYNEQFF	TGCAGTGCTAGAGATCTCGCGGGGCGCTACAATGAGCAGTTCTTC
18	.	TRBD2	TRBJ2-1	TRBV14	CASSLGLAGGRRGNEQFF	TGTGCCAGCAGCCTAGGACTAGCGGGAGGAAGGAGGGGCAATGAGCAGTTCTTC
18	many	TRBD2	TRBJ2-3	TRBV7-2	CASSLLGLAGHRTDTQYF	TGTGCCAGCAGCCTCTTGGGGCTAGCGGGCCACCGCACAGATACGCAGTATTTT
13	few	.	TRBJ2-1	TRBV28	CASSFVGHNEQFF	TGTGCCAGCAGTTTCGTGGGCCACAATGAGCAGTTCTTC
16	.	.	TRBJ2-1	TRBV7-9	CASSTWSGGSEDEQLF	TGTGCCAGCAGCACCTGGTCCGGGGGATCCGAGGATGAGCAGTTATTC
14	many	.	TRBJ1-5	TRBV7-2	CASSLAGRGQPQHF	TGTGCCAGCAGCTTAGCCGGCAGGGGCCAGCCCCAGCATTTT
14	.	TRBD2	TRBJ2-3	TRBV7-8	CASSLGTTKDTQYF	TGTGCCAGCAGCCTGGGGACTACCAAAGATACGCAGTACTTT
15	.	.	TRBJ1-5	TRBV10-2	CASTVGPTTNQPQHF	TGCGCCAGCACTGTTGGCCCTACGACTAATCAGCCCCAGCATTTT
15	few	.	TRBJ2-7	TRBV5-1	CASSSKGRDSYEQYF	TGCGCCAGCAGCTCGAAGGGACGGGACTCCTACGAGCAGTACTTC
14	.	TRBD2	TRBJ2-1	TRBV27	CASSPTGTTNEQFF	TGTGCCAGCAGTCCCACCGGGACTACCAATGAGCAGTTCTTC
16	few	TRBD2	TRBJ2-3	TRBV7-2	CASSLLAGASTDTQYF	TGTGCCAGCAGCTTGTTAGCGGGAGCTAGCACAGATACGCAGTATTTT
15	few	.	TRBJ1-1	TRBV19	CASSISFGKNTEAFF	TGTGCCAGTAGTATAAGTTTCGGGAAGAACACTGAAGCTTTCTTT
15	.	TRBD2	TRBJ2-1	TRBV12-3/TRBV12-4	CASSLVAGCYNEQFF	TGTGCCAGCAGTTTAGTAGCGGGATGCTACAATGAGCAGTTCTTC
16	.	TRBD2	TRBJ2-1	TRBV7-2	CASSSTSGSTYNEQFF	TGTGCCAGCAGCTCAACTAGCGGGAGTACCTACAATGAGCAGTTCTTC
11	many	.	TRBJ2-7	TRBV7-2	CASSFANEQYF	TGTGCCAGCAGCTTTGCTAACGAGCAGTACTTC
15	.	TRBD1	TRBJ2-5	TRBV9	CASSGRWDREETQYF	TGTGCCAGCAGCGGGCGGTGGGACAGGGAAGAGACCCAGTACTTC
15	.	TRBD1	TRBJ2-1	TRBV11-3	CASSLNRGTYNEQFF	TGTGCCAGCAGCTTAAACAGGGGGACCTACAATGAGCAGTTCTTC
14	once	.	TRBJ2-7	TRBV7-9	CASGQDGSSYEQYF	TGTGCCAGCGGACAGGACGGGAGCTCCTACGAGCAGTACTTC
17	.	TRBD1	TRBJ1-1	TRBV7-2	CASSLAWAGTANAEAFF	TGTGCCAGCAGCTTAGCCTGGGCCGGGACAGCTAACGCTGAAGCTTTCTTT
16	few	.	TRBJ2-1	TRBV27	CATSPNAGPPYNEQFF	TGTGCCACCAGTCCAAATGCGGGACCGCCCTACAATGAGCAGTTCTTC
13	.	.	TRBJ2-7	TRBV28	CASSLRASYEHYF	TGTGCCAGCAGTTTGCGGGCGTCCTACGAGCATTACTTC
13	.	.	TRBJ2-7	TRBV7-9	CASSRPKNYEQYF	TGTGCCAGCAGCAGACCCAAGAACTACGAGCAGTACTTC
17	.	TRBD1	TRBJ2-1	TRBV15	CATSRGVGQGFDIEQFF	TGTGCCACCAGCAGAGGAGTGGGACAGGGATTTGATATTGAGCAGTTCTTC
15	.	.	TRBJ1-2	TRBV4-1	CASSQVITGAYGYTF	TGCGCCAGCAGCCAAGTTATAACTGGGGCCTATGGCTACACCTTC
15	once	.	TRBJ1-2	TRBV10-3	CAISEAATDNYGYTF	TGTGCCATCAGTGAAGCCGCGACGGACAACTATGGCTACACCTTC
20	.	TRBD1	TRBJ2-2	TRBV24-1	CATSGYYRTSGTGGTGELFF	TGTGCCACCAGTGGCTACTATCGAACTTCCGGGACAGGGGGAACCGGGGAGCTGTTTTTT
14	.	.	TRBJ2-3	TRBV19	CASSIGEVTDTQYF	TGTGCCAGTAGTATTGGGGAGGTCACAGATACGCAGTATTTT
15	.	.	TRBJ1-2	TRBV4-1	CASSQDSGGGRSYTF	TGCGCCAGCAGCCAAGACTCGGGGGGGGGCAGAAGCTACACCTTC
12	.	.	TRBJ1-2	TRBV7-8	CASFEGVSVYTF	TGTGCCTCTTTTGAGGGGGTCTCCGTCTACACCTTC
16	few	TRBD2	TRBJ2-1	TRBV7-6	CASSLPRGGPYNEQFF	TGTGCCAGCAGTCTGCCTCGCGGGGGACCCTACAATGAGCAGTTCTTC